These 30 T cell receptor beta chains were all obtained from the same sample, sequenced in a study of CD8+CD57+ T cells in acquired aplastic anemia (dated by TCRdb to the late 2010s). TCRdb names Illumina HiSeq 2000 as the instrument used. Genomic DNA was used as template for profiling of TCR beta VDJ combinations and CDR3 sequences. Through fastp at Q25 and MiXCR, TCRdb rebuilt clones from the public reads, retaining in-frame beta chains. Records with the same CDR3 protein are collapsed into one entry carrying the most frequent genes and DNA. A total of 90,000 to 150,000 distinct CDR3 sequences appear in this sample, about 60% of them only once. The ten largest clones add up to around 27% of the sample. Patients chosen for sequencing had shown expansion of CD8+CD57+ cells by flow cytometry. The source material was sorted CD4+, CD8+, or CD8+CD57+ T cells (not recorded which) from PBMCs. The receptors were sampled from a human donor with aplastic anemia.

This clonotype was recorded only once. The rearrangement joins TRBV30 to TRBJ2-1; 8 bases are shared with TRBD1. In germline, CDR1 is GTSNPN, CDR2 SVGIG (reference sequence). Trimming at V came to 2 bases and at J to 5 bases, leaving 5 bases not matched to a gene. This CDR3 spans 14 amino acids. CDR3 nucleotides: TGTGCCTGGAGTCGACAGGGGCTCAACAATGAGCAGTTCTTC. Protein product: CAWSRQGLNNEQFF.

The CDR3 loop reads CASSFFNTGELFF. CDR3 nucleotides: TGTGCCAGCAGCTTTTTTAACACCGGGGAGCTGTTTTTT. This chain links TRBV7-2 with TRBJ2-2; D is unclear. The germline V gene has CDR1 SGHTA and CDR2 FQGNSA. This CDR3 region has 13 residues. The V and J ends lost 3 bases and 2 bases respectively, with 4 bases between them.

This clonotype was seen many times. V is TRBV5-6 and J is TRBJ1-3; weak D call: TRBD1 (5 bases). In germline, CDR1 is SGHDT, CDR2 YYEEEE. Trimming stripped 0 bases from V and 3 bases from J, with 10 bases between. The CDR3 consists of 15 residues. CDR3 in DNA: TGTGCCAGCAGCTTGGTGCCAGGGAGTGGAAACACCATATATTTT. Its protein product is CASSLVPGSGNTIYF.

This rearrangement joins TRBV2 to TRBJ1-6; unclear D gene. Germline V gives CDR1 SNHLY, CDR2 FYNNEI. The CDR3 length is 11 residues. V was shortened by 4 bases and J by 14 bases, with 9 bases between the two germline ends. This chain's CDR3 is CASSVGRSLHF. The CDR3 DNA reads as TGTGCCAGCAGTGTCGGGAGGTCCCTCCACTTT.

The chain combines TRBV10-3 with TRBJ2-1, with a weak D call TRBD2 (6 bases). The CDR3 has 14 amino acids. Germline CDR1 ENHRY, CDR2 SYGVKD. Trimming shortened V by 3 bases and J by 2 bases, and 8 bases separated the two germline ends. The CDR3 DNA reads TGTGCCATCAGTGAAGGCGGGGCCTACAATGAGCAGTTCTTC. Translation gives CAISEGGAYNEQFF.

This clonotype has a count of ten or more. V usage is TRBV20-1 and J usage is TRBJ2-5, with TRBD2 matching over 7 bases. This CDR3 spans 12 amino acids. The germline V gene has CDR1 DFQATT and CDR2 SNEGSKA (reference sequence). CDR3 nucleotide sequence: TGCAGCTCTGGACTAGAGGGAGAGACCCAGTACTTC. Amino acids: CSSGLEGETQYF.

Notes on this clonotype: At one of its ends the junction is not consistent with the germline gene, which may arise from a read error. The chain links TRBV4-3 to TRBJ2-3; 10 bases align to TRBD2. Per germline, CDR1 LGHNA and CDR2 YSLEER. The CDR3 is 17 residues long. The CDR3 DNA sequence: TGCGCCAGCAGCCAAGAGTGGGCTAGCGGGAGCAGAGATACGCAGTATTTT. Residues: CASSQEWASGSRDTQYF.

The table lists this clonotype with many counts. The chain has TRBV24-1 and TRBJ1-1; 9 nucleotides align to TRBD1. Germline-derived CDR1 and CDR2 are KGHDR and SFDVKD. This CDR3 is built from 15 residues. With 9 bases clipped from V and 0 bases from J, the junction kept 7 bases outside the gene matches. CDR3 in amino acids: CATAAGQGLNTEAFF. CDR3 in DNA: TGTGCCACCGCGGCGGGACAGGGCCTGAACACTGAAGCTTTCTTT.

This clonotype was counted many times. CDR3 in DNA: TGCAGTGCTAGGACAGGGAGCTCCTACGAGCAGTACTTC. As protein: CSARTGSSYEQYF. The V and J genes are TRBV20-1 and TRBJ2-7; 7 bases match TRBD1. Unmatched junction bases numbered 2, after V lost 3 bases and J lost 0 bases. This CDR3 region has 13 residues. Germline assignment: CDR1 DFQATT and CDR2 SNEGSKA (reference sequence).

The chain links TRBV10-3 to TRBJ1-2; 9 nucleotides match TRBD1. This CDR3 contains 15 residues. The ends lost 3 bases at V and 4 bases at J; junction bases unmatched: 6. Germline CDR1 and CDR2: ENHRY and SYGVKD. The chain's CDR3 is CAISDYRGPGYGYTF. The CDR3 nucleotides read TGTGCCATCAGTGACTACAGGGGGCCGGGCTATGGCTACACCTTC.

The chain recombines TRBV10-1 with TRBJ1-1, with D possibly matching TRBD1 (5 bases). Germline lookup yields CDR1 WNHNN and CDR2 SYGVQD (reference sequence). The CDR3 loop spans 13 amino acids. V gave up 6 bases and J gave up 3 bases, with 11 bases separating them. The CDR3 DNA is TGCGCCAGCAGGGATCAGGGTCACACTGAAGCTTTCTTT. As protein: CASRDQGHTEAFF.

This chain uses TRBV24-1 with TRBJ2-3; 8 bases fit TRBD1. V gave up 7 bases and J gave up 2 bases; unmatched junction bases: 4. The germline gives CDR1 KGHDR, CDR2 SFDVKD. This CDR3 is 14 amino acids long. The CDR3 loop reads CATRDRAVTDTQYF. In DNA, the CDR3 is TGTGCCACCAGGGACAGGGCAGTCACAGATACGCAGTATTTT.

This clonotype occurred many times. The chain joins TRBV20-1 to TRBJ2-3; the D is unclear. Germline V gene lookup returns CDR1 DFQATT and CDR2 SNEGSKA (reference sequence). The CDR3 consists of 14 residues. V lost 0 bases and J 2 bases, leaving 9 bases between the germline ends. CDR3 DNA sequence: TGCAGTGCTAGAGAGGCGGTCAACACAGATACGCAGTATTTT. Its translation: CSAREAVNTDTQYF.

This clonotype was seen repeatedly, ten times or more. V and J are TRBV7-9 and TRBJ2-2, with D unclear. This CDR3 is built from 16 residues. The ends were cut back, 3 bases at V and 4 bases at J, with 15 bases in the middle. Looked up from germline, CDR1 is SEHNR and CDR2 is FQNEAQ (reference sequence). This CDR3 is CASSFRVTKGTGELFF. The CDR3 DNA is TGTGCCAGCAGCTTCCGCGTCACTAAGGGCACCGGGGAGCTGTTTTTT.

The chain recombines TRBV20-1 with TRBJ1-2; the D gene is possibly TRBD1 (6 bases). The V gene's germline CDR1 is DFQATT and CDR2 SNEGSKA (reference sequence). CDR3 size: 15 residues. V was shortened by 5 bases and J by 8 bases, with 24 bases between the two germline ends. This CDR3 is CSARTVTGQNGGYTF. The CDR3 DNA reads TGCAGTGCTCGAACCGTAACCGGACAGAATGGAGGCTACACCTTC.

The rearrangement uses TRBV6-5 and TRBJ2-3, with D maybe TRBD1 (6 bases). Germline V gene lookup returns CDR1 MNHEY and CDR2 SVGAGI. V lost 7 bases to trimming and J lost 1 base, with 9 bases between them. CDR3 length: 13 residues. The CDR3, as DNA: TGTGCCAGCACCCGGACAGGCACAGATACGCAGTATTTT. Residues: CASTRTGTDTQYF.

The rearrangement uses TRBV19 and TRBJ2-7, with D perhaps matching TRBD1 or TRBD2 (5 bases each). Trimming took off 9 bases at V and 6 bases at J, with 18 bases between the two ends. CDR1 and CDR2 (germline): LNHDA, SQIVND (reference sequence). This CDR3 has 13 amino acids. The CDR3 reads CASLSGATGEQYF. CDR3 sequence (DNA): TGTGCCAGCCTGTCCGGGGCGACCGGCGAGCAGTACTTC.

V and J are TRBV7-9 and TRBJ2-5; 8 bases line up with TRBD1. This CDR3 spans 15 amino acids. Germline V lookup: CDR1 SEHNR, CDR2 FQNEAQ (reference sequence). V lost 6 bases and J lost 5; bases outside the gene matches: 11. The DNA for the CDR3 is TGTGCCAGCAGTCATCCGGGACAGGTGGGGGAGACCCAGTACTTC. Translation: CASSHPGQVGETQYF.

This clonotype is medium-sized (0.01 to 0.1%). The V call is TRBV10-3, the J call TRBJ2-7; perhaps TRBD2 as D (6 bases). The ends were cut back, 2 bases at V and 0 bases at J, with 11 bases in the middle. The CDR3 runs 15 residues. Germline-derived CDR1 and CDR2 are ENHRY and SYGVKD. The CDR3 DNA reads TGTGCCATCAGTGAGACGGGGGATAGCTCCTACGAGCAGTACTTC. Translating it yields CAISETGDSSYEQYF.

The chain is built from TRBV29-1 and TRBJ2-1, with D hard to call. The CDR3 contains 12 residues. Trimming removed 3 bases from V and 9 bases from J, with 12 bases in between. The germline V gene encodes CDR1 SQVTM and CDR2 ANQGSEA. This CDR3 is CSVDKATGEQFF. Written as DNA, the CDR3 is TGCAGCGTTGATAAGGCTACTGGTGAGCAGTTCTTC.

The V call is TRBV20-1, the J call TRBJ2-7; 8 bases agree with TRBD2. The CDR3 runs to 14 residues. J gave up 3 bases and V 1 base, and 5 bases lay outside the gene matches. Germline CDR1 reads DFQATT; CDR2 reads SNEGSKA (reference sequence). This CDR3 is CSARARTSGYEQYF. Here the CDR3 DNA reads TGCAGTGCTAGAGCCCGCACTAGCGGCTACGAGCAGTACTTC.

There are a few counts of this clonotype. The CDR3 DNA reads as TGTGCCAGCAGTGCCGAGGCAGGGAACTATGGCTACACCTTC. Translating gives CASSAEAGNYGYTF. This chain joins TRBV7-8 and TRBJ1-2; D is possibly TRBD1 (5 bases). Looked up from germline, CDR1 is SGHVS and CDR2 is FQNEAQ. The CDR3 length is 14 residues. Between the trimmed V and J ends, which lost 6 bases and 2 bases, there was a span of 13 bases.

The chain couples TRBV12-3 or TRBV12-4 to TRBJ1-1, with D maybe TRBD1 (5 bases). The CDR3 spans 14 residues. V dropped 4 bases and J dropped 4 bases, with 13 bases sitting between them. The CDR3: CASSYGGGSTEAFF. CDR3 in DNA: TGTGCCAGCAGTTATGGGGGAGGTAGCACTGAAGCTTTCTTT.

The CDR3: CASSIDGSQETQYF. CDR3 in DNA: TGTGCCAGTAGTATAGACGGCAGCCAAGAGACCCAGTACTTC. The chain carries TRBV19 and TRBJ2-5; D is unresolved. This CDR3 spans 14 amino acids. The V end was cut by 0 bases, the J end by 1 base, with 6 bases between. Germline-derived CDR1 and CDR2 are LNHDA and SQIVND (reference sequence).

The CDR3 is CSVGAAASSTDTQYF. CDR3 coding DNA: TGCAGCGTTGGTGCAGCGGCATCTAGCACAGATACGCAGTATTTT. This chain connects TRBV29-1 to TRBJ2-3; possibly TRBD2 for D (5 bases). The CDR3 contains 15 residues. The germline V gene encodes CDR1 SQVTM and CDR2 ANQGSEA. The V end was cut by 4 bases, the J end by 0 bases, with 14 bases between.

This clonotype was picked up one time. One junction end disagrees with the germline gene, perhaps due to a read error. The J gene is TRBJ2-7, the V gene TRBV7-9; the D call may be TRBD1 or TRBD2 (6 bases each). The CDR3 totals 14 residues. The V gene's germline CDR1 is SEHNR and CDR2 FQNEAQ (reference sequence). The CDR3 DNA is TGTGCCGGCAGCTTAGCAGGGGAGGTCCGCGAGCAGCACTTC. Its protein is CAGSLAGEVREQHF.

This clonotype showed up many times. The V call is TRBV5-1, the J call TRBJ1-1; 11 nucleotides agree with TRBD1. This CDR3 comprises 16 residues. CDR1 is SGHRS, CDR2 YFSETQ, per germline. The J segment lost 6 bases and the V segment lost 5 bases, leaving 12 bases of the junction unmatched. The CDR3 DNA reads TGCGCCAGCAGTTCGGACAGGGGGCAATGGGAAGCTGAAGCTTTCTTT. As protein: CASSSDRGQWEAEAFF.

The rearrangement links TRBV24-1 to TRBJ2-1; 8 positions agree with TRBD1. Germline V lookup: CDR1 KGHDR, CDR2 SFDVKD. V dropped 6 bases and J dropped 9; count of bases not matched to a gene: 6. The CDR3 runs 13 residues. CDR3 nucleotide sequence: TGTGCCACCAGTCGTCAGGGGGCAGCTGAGCAGTTCTTC. This gives the protein CATSRQGAAEQFF.

This clonotype was seen ten or more times. The rearrangement uses TRBV7-2 and TRBJ2-1; 8 bases fit TRBD1. V dropped 6 bases and J dropped 4; count of bases not matched to a gene: 8. The CDR3 sequence is 15 residues long. Germline CDR1 and CDR2: SGHTA and FQGNSA. The CDR3 here is CASRSPGTGYNEQFF. CDR3 sequence (DNA): TGTGCCAGCAGGTCCCCCGGGACAGGTTACAATGAGCAGTTCTTC.

CDR3 protein: CSVELLRDRGPYEQYF. In nucleotides, the CDR3 is TGCAGCGTAGAACTCTTACGGGACCGTGGTCCCTACGAGCAGTACTTC. The chain couples TRBV29-1 to TRBJ2-7; D could derive from TRBD1 or TRBD2 (5 bases each). The germline CDR1 and CDR2 sequences are SQVTM and ANQGSEA. The length of the CDR3 is 16 residues. V shed 6 bases and J shed 2 bases, with 23 bases lying between them.